These 8 T cell receptor beta chains originate from one sample sequenced in a study of OX40 agonist ivuxolimab in advanced cancers. Data came from immunoSEQ multiplex PCR; TCRdb stores just in-frame clones and leaves some out. The table has more than 15,000 clones, 82% seen once; the top ten hold approximately 3%. Material: CD4+ or CD8+ T cells sorted from blood, obtained in a trial of the OX40 agonist ivuxolimab. All receptors come from an adult with an advanced solid tumor such as melanoma, head and neck, liver or kidney cancer.

This chain's CDR3 is CASSLIGGRDTEAFF. The DNA for the CDR3 is TGTGCCAGCAGCTTGATAGGGGGCCGGGACACTGAAGCTTTCTTT. This chain joins TRBV5-5 and TRBJ1-1; 7 bases are shared with TRBD1. V was clipped by 1 base and J by 3 bases; unmatched bases: 6. The CDR3 covers 15 residues. Germline values: CDR1 SGHKS, CDR2 YYEKEE (reference sequence).

The chain has TRBV5-3 and TRBJ2-5, with D perhaps assigned TRBD1 or TRBD2 (5 bases each). TRBV5-3 is recorded as an ORF, its role being uncertain. The CDR3 is 15 residues long. V was shortened by 0 bases and J by 5 bases, with 14 bases between the two germline ends. In DNA, the CDR3 is TGTGCCAGAAGCTTGGTGAGGTCCAGGGAGGAGACCCAGTACTTC. Its translation: CARSLVRSREETQYF.

This clone occurred once. The rearrangement links TRBV30 to TRBJ2-3; D unresolved. In germline, CDR1 is GTSNPN, CDR2 SVGIG (reference sequence). Trimming cost V 3 bases and J 8 bases, with 12 bases left between them. This CDR3 spans 12 amino acids. CDR3 DNA: TGTGCCTGGAGGGCGCGGTTGGGTACGCAGTATTTT. It encodes CAWRARLGTQYF.

This rearrangement joins TRBV18 to TRBJ2-7; TRBD2 matches 12 bases. J gave up 0 bases and V 4 bases, and 10 bases lay outside the gene matches. Germline V CDR1 and CDR2: KGHSH, LQKENI. This CDR3 comprises 18 residues. CDR3 amino acids: CASSRIYQLAGGSYEQYF. The CDR3 region has the DNA TGTGCCAGCTCACGCATCTACCAACTAGCGGGAGGCTCCTACGAGCAGTACTTC.

The chain uses TRBV6-5 and TRBJ1-5, with D maybe TRBD1 (6 bases). The CDR3 has 15 residues. The V end lost 6 bases, the J end lost 0 bases, and 12 bases lay between the germline ends. In germline, CDR1 is MNHEY, CDR2 SVGAGI. CDR3 amino acids: CASSRAGVSNQPQHF. The CDR3 DNA reads as TGTGCCAGCAGCCGCGCAGGGGTTAGCAATCAGCCCCAGCATTTT.

The DNA for the CDR3 is TGTGCCAGCTCACGGGACAGACAAGAGACCCAGTACTTC. This gives the protein CASSRDRQETQYF. This chain links TRBV18 with TRBJ2-5, with 7 nucleotides matching TRBD1. Germline values: CDR1 KGHSH, CDR2 LQKENI. This CDR3 contains 13 residues. V was clipped by 4 bases and J by 2 bases; unmatched bases: 1.

The V call is TRBV4-3, the J call TRBJ1-2; D gene unclear. There are 13 residues in the CDR3. The V end lost 4 bases, the J end lost 4 bases, and 10 bases lay between the germline ends. Germline V CDR1 and CDR2: LGHNA, YSLEER. Here the CDR3 DNA reads TGCGCCAGCAGCCTAAGTGGGAGCTATGGCTACACCTTC. Translation: CASSLSGSYGYTF.

The V call is TRBV2, the J call TRBJ1-1; D not certain. The CDR3 length is 12 residues. The germline CDR1 and CDR2 sequences are SNHLY and FYNNEI. V dropped 6 bases and J dropped 6 bases, with 11 bases sitting between them. Here the CDR3 DNA reads TGTGCCAGCAGGGCGGACTTATCTGAAGCTTTCTTT. This gives the protein CASRADLSEAFF.